These 16 T cell receptor beta chains originate from one sample sequenced in a study of T-cell memory formation after mild COVID-19. TCRdb used MiXCR to reprocess the 5' RACE reads, holding one entry per CDR3 protein. The sample comprises 130,000 to 150,000 distinct CDR3 sequences, 19% of which are singletons, and around 2.4% rests with the top ten. The sample comprised PBMCs or a T cell subset sorted from them (not recorded which). All receptors derive from an adult woman who had mild COVID-19 (a few samples of this study predate the infection). Cell type and time point are not known.

This clonotype was counted only a few times. The chain has TRBV6-6 and TRBJ2-7; D is unresolved. CDR3 size: 13 residues. Germline CDR1 reads MNHNY; CDR2 reads SVGAGI (reference sequence). Between the trimmed V and J ends, which lost 8 bases and 2 bases, there was a span of 13 bases. The CDR3 DNA follows: TGTGCCAGCTCCCCCGGGCATGCCTACGAGCAGTACTTC. As protein: CASSPGHAYEQYF.

The sample holds a few counts of this clonotype. The rearrangement links TRBV7-9 to TRBJ2-1; D perhaps matches TRBD2 (6 bases). Germline V gene sequence: CDR1 SEHNR, CDR2 FQNEAQ (reference sequence). V dropped 0 bases and J dropped 15 bases, with 12 bases sitting between them. The CDR3 has 12 amino acids. The CDR3 spells CASSLADYSTFF. In DNA, the CDR3 is TGTGCCAGCAGCTTAGCGGACTATTCCACGTTCTTC. The full variable domain, completed using reference TRBV7-9 and TRBJ2-1, is DTGVSQNPRHKITKRGQNVTFRCDPISEHNRLYWYRQTLGQGPEFLTYFQNEAQLEKSRLLSDRFSAERPKGSFSTLEIQRTEQGDSAMYLCASSLADYSTFFGPGTRLTVL.

The rearrangement uses TRBV30 and TRBJ2-1, with 8 bases fitting TRBD2. The CDR3 is 15 residues long. The ends lost 5 bases at V and 5 bases at J; junction bases unmatched: 11. Germline CDR1 and CDR2: GTSNPN and SVGIG (reference sequence). The CDR3 loop is CAWLGVVAGNNEQFF. The DNA for the CDR3 is TGTGCCTGGTTAGGGGTGGTAGCGGGGAACAATGAGCAGTTCTTC.

This clonotype was picked up many times. This chain links TRBV12-3 or TRBV12-4 with TRBJ2-7; 7 bases are shared with TRBD1. V trimming: 5 bases; J trimming: 3 bases; junction bases outside the gene matches: 4. The CDR3 length is 13 residues. The CDR3: CASSVGTVYEQYF. In DNA form, the CDR3 reads TGTGCCAGCAGTGTGGGGACAGTCTACGAGCAGTACTTC.

The sample holds many counts of this clonotype. The chain is built from TRBV3-1 and TRBJ1-5; a weak D match, TRBD1 (6 bases). The V and J ends lost 1 base and 6 bases respectively, with 13 bases between them. The CDR3 has 15 residues. The V gene's germline CDR1 is LGHDT and CDR2 YNNKEL (reference sequence). Here the CDR3 reads CASSQVPGRGQPQHF. The CDR3, as DNA: TGTGCCAGCAGCCAAGTTCCGGGCAGGGGTCAGCCCCAGCATTTT.

By share, this clonotype counts as medium-sized. The chain is built from TRBV4-2 and TRBJ1-1, with 9 bases lining up with TRBD1. From germline, CDR1 is LGHNA and CDR2 YNFKEQ. This CDR3 region has 15 residues. V lost 2 bases to trimming and J lost 4 bases; unmatched junction nucleotides: 5. As DNA, the CDR3 is TGTGCCAGCAGCCAACCGGACAGGGGTTTCACTGAAGCTTTCTTT. This translates into CASSQPDRGFTEAFF.

The CDR3 nucleotides read TGTGCCAGCAGCCAACCTGGCCCTTATGGCTACACCTTC. This translates into CASSQPGPYGYTF. The chain combines TRBV3-1 with TRBJ1-2; D gene uncertain. Trimming pared 2 bases from V and 5 bases from J, leaving 9 bases between. This CDR3 comprises 13 residues. Germline CDR1 LGHDT, CDR2 YNNKEL (reference sequence).

The sample holds a few counts of this clonotype. The chain joins TRBV24-1 to TRBJ2-7; TRBD1 matches at 8 bases. CDR1 is KGHDR and CDR2 is SFDVKD in the germline V gene. The CDR3 is 13 amino acids. Losses at the gene ends were 4 bases for V and 6 bases for J; bases not matched to a gene: 4. CDR3 DNA sequence: TGTGCCACCAGTGAGACGACAGGGGCCGAGCAGTACTTC. Translating gives CATSETTGAEQYF.

The V call is TRBV15, the J call TRBJ1-2, with 7 bases fitting TRBD1. The trim removed 0 bases at V and 8 bases at J, leaving 9 bases unmatched. The germline V gene has CDR1 LNHNV and CDR2 YYDKDF (reference sequence). The CDR3 contains 15 residues. DNA for the CDR3: TGTGCCACCAGCAGAGAGGTGACAGGGCTTGGGGGCTACACCTTC. It codes for CATSREVTGLGGYTF.

This clonotype has just a few counts. The chain carries TRBV24-1 and TRBJ2-1; D gene unclear. Trimming took off 0 bases at V and 2 bases at J, with 10 bases between the two ends. Germline CDR1 and CDR2: KGHDR and SFDVKD. The CDR3 runs to 16 residues. In DNA, the CDR3 is TGTGCCACCAGTGATTTGTGGGGTGGGGCCTACAATGAGCAGTTCTTC. It specifies CATSDLWGGAYNEQFF.

This clonotype was seen only a few times. The chain has TRBV5-1 and TRBJ2-3, with TRBD2 matching 10 bases. This CDR3 has 16 residues. Germline V lookup: CDR1 SGHRS, CDR2 YFSETQ. Germline trimming cut 0 bases from V and 6 bases from J; bases unmatched to any gene: 7. The CDR3 loop reads CASSLGSSGGADTQYF. CDR3 sequence (DNA): TGCGCCAGCAGCTTGGGTTCTAGCGGGGGTGCCGATACGCAGTATTTT.

This clonotype was recorded at least ten times. The V call is TRBV24-1, the J call TRBJ1-1; the match to TRBD1 covers 9 bases. The V gene end was trimmed by 2 bases and the J gene end by 3 bases; junction bases not matched to a gene: 6. CDR3 length equals 16 residues. Germline V gives CDR1 KGHDR, CDR2 SFDVKD. The CDR3 reads CATSDSRQGGHTEAFF. In nucleotides, the CDR3 is TGTGCCACCAGTGATTCCCGACAGGGGGGGCACACTGAAGCTTTCTTT.

The V gene is TRBV3-1, the J gene TRBJ2-1; maybe TRBD2 (6 bases). V shed 0 bases and J shed 2 bases, with 14 bases lying between them. The length of the CDR3 is 17 residues. Germline CDR1 reads LGHDT; CDR2 reads YNNKEL (reference sequence). The CDR3: CASSQEVTRGPYNEQFF. The DNA for the CDR3 is TGTGCCAGCAGCCAAGAGGTGACTAGAGGACCCTACAATGAGCAGTTCTTC.

This clonotype was picked up a small number of times. A junction end diverges from the germline sequence, so it may reflect a read error. The chain has TRBV5-5 and TRBJ2-3, with TRBD2 identical over 12 bases. Germline V lookup: CDR1 SGHKS, CDR2 YYEKEE (reference sequence). This CDR3 spans 16 amino acids. In DNA, the CDR3 is TGTGCCAGCAGTTTGGGACTAGCGGGTCTTACAGATACGCAGTATTTT. Residues: CASSLGLAGLTDTQYF.

This clonotype was observed a handful of times. The rearrangement links TRBV12-3 or TRBV12-4 to TRBJ2-1; no definite D call. V dropped 3 bases and J dropped 8 bases, with 14 bases sitting between them. This CDR3 is built from 14 residues. The CDR3 DNA sequence: TGTGCCAGCAGTTTCGGTGGCTCCCACGATGAGCAGTTCTTC. Translating gives CASSFGGSHDEQFF.

The J gene is TRBJ2-5, the V gene TRBV7-8; 9 bases are shared with TRBD2. This CDR3 has 12 residues. In germline, CDR1 is SGHVS, CDR2 FQNEAQ. The CDR3 region has the DNA TGTGGGAGCGGGAGGTTTGGGGAGACCCAGTACTTC. It is translated as CGSGRFGETQYF.